This is a list of T cell receptor beta chains from one sample in a study of blood T cell repertoires in COVID-19. Produced via immunoSEQ multiplex PCR; TCRdb's table is partial and in-frame only. This sample yields about 74,000 clones, of which around four fifths are seen a single time; over 35% belongs to the top ten. The source material was peripheral blood. The receptors were sampled from a man aged 70-80 years with acute or convalescent COVID-19. Both conserved end residues are part of each CDR3. The D gene is left open where the match is weak. Clone size is given for some rows only: seen once, a few or many times, or a class if the clone is expanded.

v_gene	abundance	d_gene	j_gene	CDR3nt	CDR3aa
TRBV29-1	once	-	TRBJ2-7	TGCAGCGTTGAAGATTCGTACGAGCAGTACTTC	CSVEDSYEQYF
TRBV5-5	-	TRBD2	TRBJ2-1	TGTGCCAGCAGCCCGACGGGACAGGGAAGGACTAGCGGGAGGAATGAGCAGTTCTTC	CASSPTGQGRTSGRNEQFF
TRBV23-1	-	-	TRBJ1-4	TGCGCCAGCAGTCATCGGGGGAGGGGATTTAATGAAAAACTGTTTTTT	CASSHRGRGFNEKLFF
TRBV24-1	-	TRBD2	TRBJ2-1	TGTGCCACCAGTGATTTCCGGGCCGGGAGCGGGATCCTCAATGAGCAGTTCTTC	CATSDFRAGSGILNEQFF
TRBV12-3/TRBV12-4	-	-	TRBJ2-6	TGTGCCAGTGGCTCCGGGGCCAACGTCCTGACTTTC	CASGSGANVLTF
TRBV29-1	-	-	TRBJ2-7	TGCAGCGTTGCCCGACAGTCCTACGAGCAGTACTTC	CSVARQSYEQYF
TRBV29-1	-	TRBD2	TRBJ2-1	TGCAGCGTGAGACTAGCGGGAGGTATTGAGCAGTTCTTC	CSVRLAGGIEQFF
TRBV6-1	-	-	TRBJ2-1	TGTGCCAGCAGTGAATACGGGGGCTCCTACAATGAGCAGTTCTTC	CASSEYGGSYNEQFF
TRBV29-1	-	-	TRBJ1-1	TGCAGCGTCGAATCCGGGGGGACTGAAGCTTTCTTT	CSVESGGTEAFF
TRBV2	-	-	TRBJ2-3	TGTGCCAGCAGCTACCGGGGTAGCACAGATACGCAGTATTTT	CASSYRGSTDTQYF
TRBV7-3	-	-	TRBJ2-7	TGTGCCAGCAGCTTCTCAGGGTCCTACGAGCAGTACTTC	CASSFSGSYEQYF
TRBV7-2	-	-	TRBJ2-7	TGTGCCAGCAGCTTAGGAGGGCAGCACAGCTCCTACGAGCAGTACTTC	CASSLGGQHSSYEQYF
TRBV18	-	-	TRBJ2-2	TGTGCCAGCTCACCCGTTCGGTTATCTGGGGAGCTGTTTTTT	CASSPVRLSGELFF
TRBV28	-	-	TRBJ1-6	TGTGCCAGCAGTTCCCCAGTAGGGGTTAGCTCCTATAATTCACCCCTCCACTTT	CASSSPVGVSSYNSPLHF
TRBV18	-	-	TRBJ2-1	TGTGCCAGCTCCCCCATAGCTGATGAGCAGTTCTTC	CASSPIADEQFF
TRBV10-3	-	TRBD1	TRBJ1-2	TGTGCCATCAGCCTGGACAGGTCGTCTGGCTACACCTTC	CAISLDRSSGYTF
TRBV7-2	-	TRBD1	TRBJ1-1	TGTGCCAGCAGCAAGAGGGACAGGCACGAAGCTTTCTTT	CASSKRDRHEAFF
TRBV10-3	once	TRBD1	TRBJ1-2	TGTGCCACCGGGACAGATGCTAACTATGGCTACACCTTC	CATGTDANYGYTF
TRBV9	-	TRBD1	TRBJ1-1	TGTGCCAGCAGCCAAACCCGGACAGGGGAAGCTTTCTTT	CASSQTRTGEAFF
TRBV4-2	-	-	TRBJ2-7	TGTGCCAGCAGCCATCAAGGGAGGAACTCCTACGAGCAGTACTTC	CASSHQGRNSYEQYF
TRBV28	-	-	TRBJ2-7	TGTGCCAGCAACACTCGAGCCGGGGCCTACGAGCAGTACTTC	CASNTRAGAYEQYF
TRBV9	-	-	TRBJ2-1	TGTGCCAGCGCGGGAAATGAGCAGTTCTTC	CASAGNEQFF
TRBV5-1	-	TRBD1	TRBJ1-2	TGCGCCAGCAGCTTACAGGGGGCGCGAGGGGATGGCTACACCTTC	CASSLQGARGDGYTF
TRBV10-3	-	TRBD1	TRBJ2-7	TGTGCCATCCGAGGACAGGGGGACTACGAGCAGTACTTC	CAIRGQGDYEQYF
TRBV9	-	TRBD1	TRBJ2-2	TGTGCCAGCAGCGTCTCCGGGACAGGGGTGAACACCGGGGAGCTGTTTTTT	CASSVSGTGVNTGELFF
TRBV5-1	-	-	TRBJ1-4	TGCGCCAGCAGCATTACAGGAGTTAATGAAAAACTGTTTTTT	CASSITGVNEKLFF
TRBV5-1	few	-	TRBJ2-7	TGCGCCAGCAGCTTGACTGGACAAGCAGGCTACGAGCAGTACTTC	CASSLTGQAGYEQYF
TRBV6-5	-	-	TRBJ2-3	TGTGCCACCGACTACCGCGGAGATACGCAGTATTTT	CATDYRGDTQYF
TRBV7-9	-	TRBD1	TRBJ1-4	TGTGCCAGCAGCTTAGGGTCGGGCAGGGGGCCTGAAAAACTGTTTTTT	CASSLGSGRGPEKLFF
TRBV5-1	-	-	TRBJ1-6	TGCGCCAGCAGCTTGGAGGGCAGGGCCACCTCTTCACCCCTCCACTTT	CASSLEGRATSSPLHF
TRBV13	-	TRBD1	TRBJ2-3	TGTGCCAGCAGCTCCCGTTCCGGGACAGGGGGCTCTCGCACAGATACGCAGTATTTT	CASSSRSGTGGSRTDTQYF